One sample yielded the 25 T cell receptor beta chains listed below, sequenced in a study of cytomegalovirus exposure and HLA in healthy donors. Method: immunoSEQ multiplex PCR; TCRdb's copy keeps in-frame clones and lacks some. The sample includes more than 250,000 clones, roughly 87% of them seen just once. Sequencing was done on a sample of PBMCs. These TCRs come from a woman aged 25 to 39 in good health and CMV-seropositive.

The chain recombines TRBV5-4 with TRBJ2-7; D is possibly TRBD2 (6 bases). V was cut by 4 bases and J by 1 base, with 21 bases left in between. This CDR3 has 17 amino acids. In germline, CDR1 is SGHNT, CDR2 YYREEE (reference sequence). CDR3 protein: CASSRVGGVVGSYEQYF. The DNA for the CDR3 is TGTGCCAGCAGCAGAGTCGGCGGGGTTGTGGGATCCTACGAGCAGTACTTC.

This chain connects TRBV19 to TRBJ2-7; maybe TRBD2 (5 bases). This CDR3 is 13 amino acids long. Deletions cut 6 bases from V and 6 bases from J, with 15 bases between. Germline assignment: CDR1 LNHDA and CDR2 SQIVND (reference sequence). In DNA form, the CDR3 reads TGTGCCAGTAGGGACCTTCCCGGACTCGAGCAGTACTTC. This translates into CASRDLPGLEQYF. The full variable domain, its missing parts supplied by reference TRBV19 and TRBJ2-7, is DGGITQSPKYLFRKEGQNVTLSCEQNLNHDAMYWYRQDPGQGLRLIYYSQIVNDFQKGDIAEGYSVSREKKESFPLTVTSAQKNPTAFYLCASRDLPGLEQYFGPGTRLTVT.

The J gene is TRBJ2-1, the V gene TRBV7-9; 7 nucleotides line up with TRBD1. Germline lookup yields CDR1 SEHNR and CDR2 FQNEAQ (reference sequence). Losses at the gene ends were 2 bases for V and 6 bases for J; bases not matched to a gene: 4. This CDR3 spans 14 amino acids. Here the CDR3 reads CASSLSTGANEQFF. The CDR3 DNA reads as TGTGCCAGCAGCTTAAGTACAGGGGCCAATGAGCAGTTCTTC.

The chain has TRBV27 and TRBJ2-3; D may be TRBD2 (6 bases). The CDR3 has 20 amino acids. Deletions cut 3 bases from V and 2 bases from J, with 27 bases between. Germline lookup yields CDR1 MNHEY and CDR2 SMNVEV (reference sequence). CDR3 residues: CASSFGMLAGLRGPTDTQYF. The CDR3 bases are TGTGCCAGCAGTTTTGGTATGTTGGCGGGTCTGCGGGGCCCCACAGATACGCAGTATTTT.

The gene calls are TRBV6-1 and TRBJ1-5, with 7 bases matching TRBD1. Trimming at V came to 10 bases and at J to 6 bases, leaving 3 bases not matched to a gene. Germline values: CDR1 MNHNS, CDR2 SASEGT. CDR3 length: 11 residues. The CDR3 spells CATGDSQPQHF. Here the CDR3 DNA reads TGTGCCACCGGGGACAGTCAGCCCCAGCATTTT.

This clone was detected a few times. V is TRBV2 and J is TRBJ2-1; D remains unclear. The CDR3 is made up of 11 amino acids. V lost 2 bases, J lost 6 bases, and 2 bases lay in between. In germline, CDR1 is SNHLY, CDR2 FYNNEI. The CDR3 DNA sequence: TGTGCCAGCAGTGAAACCAATGAGCAGTTCTTC. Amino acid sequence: CASSETNEQFF.

The CDR3 loop is CASSLRDLWNYGYTF. Here the CDR3 DNA reads TGTGCCAGCAGTTTACGGGATTTATGGAACTATGGCTACACCTTC. The rearrangement links TRBV27 to TRBJ1-2; no clear D. The CDR3 spans 15 residues. Between the trimmed V and J ends, which lost 2 bases and 2 bases, there was a span of 12 bases. CDR1 is MNHEY and CDR2 is SMNVEV in the germline V gene (reference sequence).

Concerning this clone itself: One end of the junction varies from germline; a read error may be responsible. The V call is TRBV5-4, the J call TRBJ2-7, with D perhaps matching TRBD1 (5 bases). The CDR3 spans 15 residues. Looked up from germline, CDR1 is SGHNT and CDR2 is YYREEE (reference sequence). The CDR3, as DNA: TGTGCCAGCAGCTCCATAATGCGGACATCCTCCGAGCAGTACTTC. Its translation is CASSSIMRTSSEQYF.

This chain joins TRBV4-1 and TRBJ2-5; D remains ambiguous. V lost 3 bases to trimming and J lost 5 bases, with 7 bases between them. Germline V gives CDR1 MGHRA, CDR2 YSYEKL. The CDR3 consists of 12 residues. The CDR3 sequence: CASSHNQETQYF. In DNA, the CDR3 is TGCGCCAGCAGCCATAATCAGGAGACCCAGTACTTC.

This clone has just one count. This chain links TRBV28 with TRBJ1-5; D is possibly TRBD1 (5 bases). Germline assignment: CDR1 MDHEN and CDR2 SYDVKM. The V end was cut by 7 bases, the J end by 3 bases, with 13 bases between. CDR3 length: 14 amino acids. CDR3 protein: CASNVRVYNQPQHF. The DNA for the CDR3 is TGTGCCAGCAACGTCAGGGTGTACAATCAGCCCCAGCATTTT.

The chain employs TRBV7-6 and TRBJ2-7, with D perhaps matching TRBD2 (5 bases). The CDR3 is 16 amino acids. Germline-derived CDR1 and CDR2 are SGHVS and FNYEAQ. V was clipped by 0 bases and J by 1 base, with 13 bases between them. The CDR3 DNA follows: TGTGCCAGCAGCTTAGCGAAAACGGGGAGATCCTACGAGCAGTACTTC. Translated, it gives CASSLAKTGRSYEQYF.

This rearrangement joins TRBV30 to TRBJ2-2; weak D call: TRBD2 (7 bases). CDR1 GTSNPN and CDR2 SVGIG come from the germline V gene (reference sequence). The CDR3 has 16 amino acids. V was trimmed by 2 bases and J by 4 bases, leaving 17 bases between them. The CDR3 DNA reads TGTGCCTGGAGTTTGGCGGGGGCTCCAGGCACCGGGGAGCTGTTTTTT. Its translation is CAWSLAGAPGTGELFF.

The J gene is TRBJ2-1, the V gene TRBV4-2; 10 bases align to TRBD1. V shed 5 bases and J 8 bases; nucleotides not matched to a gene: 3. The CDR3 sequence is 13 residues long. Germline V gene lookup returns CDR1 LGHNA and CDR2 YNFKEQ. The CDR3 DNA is TGTGCCAGCAGCGAGGGACAGGGGTATGAGCAGTTCTTC. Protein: CASSEGQGYEQFF.

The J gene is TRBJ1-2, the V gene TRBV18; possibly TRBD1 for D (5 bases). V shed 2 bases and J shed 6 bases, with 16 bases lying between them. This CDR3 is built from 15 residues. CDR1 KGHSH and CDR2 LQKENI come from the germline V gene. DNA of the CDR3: TGTGCCAGCTCACCAAGGGGTCCGGGGACGGATGGCTACACCTTC. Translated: CASSPRGPGTDGYTF. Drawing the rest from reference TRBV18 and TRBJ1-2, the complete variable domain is NAGVMQNPRHLVRRRGQEARLRCSPMKGHSHVYWYRQLPEEGLKFMVYLQKENIIDESGMPKERFSAEFPKEGPSILRIQQVVRGDSAAYFCASSPRGPGTDGYTFGSGTRLTVV.

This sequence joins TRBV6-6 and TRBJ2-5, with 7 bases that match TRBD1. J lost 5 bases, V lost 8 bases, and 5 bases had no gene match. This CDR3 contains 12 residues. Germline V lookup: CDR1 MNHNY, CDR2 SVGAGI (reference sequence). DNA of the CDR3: TGTGCCAGCCGTAGGGGGCAGGAGACCCAGTACTTC. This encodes CASRRGQETQYF.

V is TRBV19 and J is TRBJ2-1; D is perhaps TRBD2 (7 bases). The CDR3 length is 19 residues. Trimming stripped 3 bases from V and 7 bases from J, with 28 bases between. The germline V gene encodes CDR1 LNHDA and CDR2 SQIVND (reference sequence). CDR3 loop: CASSIRATTGRAGRNEQFF. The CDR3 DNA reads TGTGCCAGTAGTATTCGGGCCACAACAGGGAGGGCTGGAAGAAATGAGCAGTTCTTC.

CDR3: CASSLLGGSGANVLTF. The DNA for the CDR3 is TGTGCCAGCAGTCTACTTGGCGGCTCTGGGGCCAACGTCCTGACTTTC. The rearrangement links TRBV27 to TRBJ2-6; D is undetermined. The CDR3 totals 16 residues. Germline V lookup: CDR1 MNHEY, CDR2 SMNVEV (reference sequence). With 5 bases removed from V and 0 bases from J, the gap between germline ends came to 11 bases. Full variable domain (rest looked up from reference TRBV27 and TRBJ2-6): EAQVTQNPRYLITVTGKKLTVTCSQNMNHEYMSWYRQDPGLGLRQIYYSMNVEVTDKGDVPEGYKVSRKEKRNFPLILESPSPNQTSLYFCASSLLGGSGANVLTFGAGSRLTVL.

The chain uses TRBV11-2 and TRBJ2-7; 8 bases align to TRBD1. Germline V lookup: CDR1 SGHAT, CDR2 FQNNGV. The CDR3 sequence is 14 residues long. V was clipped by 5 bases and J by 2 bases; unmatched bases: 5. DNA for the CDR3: TGTGCCAGCAGCCCTTGGACAGGGACCTACGAGCAGTACTTC. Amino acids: CASSPWTGTYEQYF.

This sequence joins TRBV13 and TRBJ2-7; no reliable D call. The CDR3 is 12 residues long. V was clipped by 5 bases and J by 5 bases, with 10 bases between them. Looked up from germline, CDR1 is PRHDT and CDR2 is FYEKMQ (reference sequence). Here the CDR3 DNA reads TGTGCCAGCAGCCGAGCGAGCCACGAGCAGTACTTC. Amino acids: CASSRASHEQYF.

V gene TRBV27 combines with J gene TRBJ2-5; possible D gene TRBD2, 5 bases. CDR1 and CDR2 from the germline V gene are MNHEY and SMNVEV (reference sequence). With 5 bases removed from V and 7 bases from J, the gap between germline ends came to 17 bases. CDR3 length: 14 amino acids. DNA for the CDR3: TGTGCCAGCAGTAAACGGCCACTAGATGGGACCCAGTACTTC. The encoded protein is CASSKRPLDGTQYF.

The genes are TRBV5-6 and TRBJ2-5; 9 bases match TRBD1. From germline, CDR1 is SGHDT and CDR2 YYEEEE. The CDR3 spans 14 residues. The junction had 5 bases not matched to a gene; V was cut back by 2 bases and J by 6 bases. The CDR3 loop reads CASSFGDRVKTQYF. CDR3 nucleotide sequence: TGTGCCAGCAGCTTCGGGGACAGGGTGAAGACCCAGTACTTC.

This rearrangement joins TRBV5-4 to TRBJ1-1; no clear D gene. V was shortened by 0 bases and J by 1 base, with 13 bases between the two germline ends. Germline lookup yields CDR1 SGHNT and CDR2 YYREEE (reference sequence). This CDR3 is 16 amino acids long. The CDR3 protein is CASSLGPEPTNTEAFF. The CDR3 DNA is TGTGCCAGCAGCTTGGGGCCAGAACCAACGAACACTGAAGCTTTCTTT.

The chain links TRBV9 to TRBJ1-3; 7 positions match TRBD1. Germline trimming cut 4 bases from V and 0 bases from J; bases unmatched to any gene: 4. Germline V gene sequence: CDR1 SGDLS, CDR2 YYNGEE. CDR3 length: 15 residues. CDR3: CASSPRTGSGNTIYF. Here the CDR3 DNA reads TGTGCCAGCAGCCCCCGGACAGGCTCTGGAAACACCATATATTTT.

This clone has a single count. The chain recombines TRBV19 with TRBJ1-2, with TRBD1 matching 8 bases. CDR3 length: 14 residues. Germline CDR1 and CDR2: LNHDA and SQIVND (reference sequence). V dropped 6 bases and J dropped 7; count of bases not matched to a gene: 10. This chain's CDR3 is CASRRTGYAGGYTF. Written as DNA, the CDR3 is TGTGCCAGTAGACGGACAGGGTATGCGGGTGGCTACACCTTC.

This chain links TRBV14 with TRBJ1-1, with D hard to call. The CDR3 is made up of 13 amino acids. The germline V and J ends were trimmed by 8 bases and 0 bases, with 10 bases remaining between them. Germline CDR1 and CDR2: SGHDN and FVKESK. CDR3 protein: CASAQSMNTEAFF. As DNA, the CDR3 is TGTGCCAGCGCTCAGAGCATGAACACTGAAGCTTTCTTT. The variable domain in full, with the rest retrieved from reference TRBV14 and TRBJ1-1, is EAGVTQFPSHSVIEKGQTVTLRCDPISGHDNLYWYRRVMGKEIKFLLHFVKESKQDESGMPNNRFLAERTGGTYSTLKVQPAELEDSGVYFCASAQSMNTEAFFGQGTRLTVV.